The clone carrying this T cell receptor beta chain has only a few counts. Its antigen is not known. Using immunoSEQ multiplex PCR, the repertoire was profiled, and TCRdb retains in-frame clones only, with some absent. The repertoire holds more than 75,000 clones, approximately 79% seen once, with about 14% in the top ten. The source of the sample is a study of radiotherapy plus CTLA-4 blockade in lung cancer. Findings and limits, study-wide: Reports state that early shifts in blood T cell clones, with interferon-beta, best predicted response. Radiotherapy with ipilimumab was followed by blood expansion of tumor-derived clones.

The receptor's source is a human donor with non-small cell lung cancer that progressed on radiotherapy plus ipilimumab. The sequenced sample was peripheral blood, obtained from a patient treated with radiotherapy plus ipilimumab.

CDR3 loop: CATSRDRGREQPQHF. The CDR3 DNA reads TGTGCCACCAGCAGAGATCGCGGTCGGGAACAGCCCCAGCATTTT. V and J are TRBV15 and TRBJ1-5; no clear D. V was cut by 0 bases and J by 7 bases, with 13 bases left in between. The CDR3 sequence is 15 residues long. CDR1 is LNHNV and CDR2 is YYDKDF in the germline V gene (reference sequence). Looking up the rest from reference TRBV15 and TRBJ1-5 gives the full variable domain: DAMVIQNPRYQVTQFGKPVTLSCSQTLNHNVMYWYQQKSSQAPKLLFHYYDKDFNNEADTPDNFQSRRPNTSFCFLDIRSPGLGDTAMYLCATSRDRGREQPQHFGDGTRLSIL.